This T cell receptor beta chain was identified in a study of blood T cell repertoires in COVID-19. Clones were read by immunoSEQ multiplex PCR, and TCRdb kept only the in-frame ones, dropping some. The table includes 150,000 to 200,000 clones, around nine tenths detected once. V lost 2 bases, J lost 4 bases, and 8 bases stayed unmatched. The germline V gene encodes CDR1 ENHRY and CDR2 SYGVKD. This CDR3 has 17 amino acids. This clone appeared a single time. The J gene is TRBJ2-6, the V gene TRBV10-3; 7 nucleotides line up with TRBD2. This receptor was obtained from a man aged 18 to 30 with active or convalescent COVID-19. The sample comprised peripheral blood. CDR3 in DNA: TGTGCCATCAGTGAGGCTGGCAGAGCGGGAGGGGCCAACGTCCTGACTTTC. It translates to CAISEAGRAGGANVLTF.